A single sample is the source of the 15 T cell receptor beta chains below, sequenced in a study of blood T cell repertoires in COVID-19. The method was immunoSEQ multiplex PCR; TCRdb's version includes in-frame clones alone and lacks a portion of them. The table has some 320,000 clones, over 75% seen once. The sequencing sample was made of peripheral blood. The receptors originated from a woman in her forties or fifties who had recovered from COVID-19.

Here the CDR3 DNA reads TGTGCCAGCAGCCAACTTACACGACAGGGGAAATCCTACGAGCAGTACTTC. The encoded protein is CASSQLTRQGKSYEQYF. J is TRBJ2-7 and V is TRBV3-1 (or the pseudogene TRBV3-2), with 8 bases that match TRBD1. Germline values: CDR1 LGHDT, CDR2 YNNKEL (reference sequence). V lost 2 bases and J lost 1; bases outside the gene matches: 10. The CDR3 runs 17 residues.

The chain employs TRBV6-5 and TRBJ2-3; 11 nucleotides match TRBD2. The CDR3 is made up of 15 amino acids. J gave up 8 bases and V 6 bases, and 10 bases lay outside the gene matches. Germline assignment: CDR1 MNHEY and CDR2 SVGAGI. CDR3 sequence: CASSLAGGTLGTQYF. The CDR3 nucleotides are TGTGCCAGCAGCCTAGCGGGGGGCACCCTCGGTACGCAGTATTTT.

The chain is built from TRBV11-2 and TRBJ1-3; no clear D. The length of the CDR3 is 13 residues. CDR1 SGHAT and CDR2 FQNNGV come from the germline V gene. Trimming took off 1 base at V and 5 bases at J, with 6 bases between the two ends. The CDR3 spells CASSLARRNTIYF. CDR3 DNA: TGTGCCAGCAGCTTAGCCAGGAGAAACACCATATATTTT.

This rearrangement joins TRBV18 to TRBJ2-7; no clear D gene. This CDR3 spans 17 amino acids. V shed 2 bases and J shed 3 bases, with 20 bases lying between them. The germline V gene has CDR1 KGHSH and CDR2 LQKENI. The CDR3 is CASSPKFPVSGLYEQYF. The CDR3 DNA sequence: TGTGCCAGCTCACCAAAATTCCCGGTCTCAGGCCTCTACGAGCAGTACTTC.

The CDR3 region has the DNA TGTGCCAGCAGTAAAGGGGGACTAGTTGAGGAGCAGTACTTC. It translates to CASSKGGLVEEQYF. The chain combines TRBV7-3 with TRBJ2-7, with 8 bases matching TRBD2. V was clipped by 6 bases and J by 7 bases; unmatched bases: 11. The CDR3 is 14 residues long. Germline V lookup: CDR1 SGHTA, CDR2 FQGTGA.

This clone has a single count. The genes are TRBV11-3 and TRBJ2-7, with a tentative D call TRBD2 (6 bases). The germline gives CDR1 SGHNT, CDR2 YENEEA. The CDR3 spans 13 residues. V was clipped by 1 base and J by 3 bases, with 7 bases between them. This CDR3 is CASSLGLDYEQYF. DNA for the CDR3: TGTGCCAGCAGCTTAGGACTAGACTACGAGCAGTACTTC.

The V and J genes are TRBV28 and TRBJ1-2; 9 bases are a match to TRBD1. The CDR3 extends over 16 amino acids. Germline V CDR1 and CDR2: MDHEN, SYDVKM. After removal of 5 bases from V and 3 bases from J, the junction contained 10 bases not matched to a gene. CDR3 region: CASSRQWDRVYYGYTF. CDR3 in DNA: TGTGCCAGCAGTCGACAATGGGACAGGGTATACTATGGCTACACCTTC.

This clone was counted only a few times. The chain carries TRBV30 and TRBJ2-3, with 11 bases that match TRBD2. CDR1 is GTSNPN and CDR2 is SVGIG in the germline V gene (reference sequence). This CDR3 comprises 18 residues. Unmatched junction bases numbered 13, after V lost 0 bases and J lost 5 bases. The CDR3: CAWSVPVLVAGGGDTQYF. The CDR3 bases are TGTGCCTGGAGTGTACCCGTATTGGTAGCGGGGGGGGGAGATACGCAGTATTTT.

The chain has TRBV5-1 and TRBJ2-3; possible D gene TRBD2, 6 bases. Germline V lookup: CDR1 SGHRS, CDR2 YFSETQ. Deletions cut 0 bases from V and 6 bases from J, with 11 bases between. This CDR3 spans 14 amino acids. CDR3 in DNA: TGCGCCAGCAGCTTGGCCGGTAGCGGCGATACGCAGTATTTT. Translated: CASSLAGSGDTQYF.

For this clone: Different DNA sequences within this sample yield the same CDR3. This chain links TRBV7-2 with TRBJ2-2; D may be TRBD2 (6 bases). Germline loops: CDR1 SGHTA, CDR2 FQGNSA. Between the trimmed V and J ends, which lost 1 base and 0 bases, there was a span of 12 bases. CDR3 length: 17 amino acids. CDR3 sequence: CASSLGRRGANTGELFF. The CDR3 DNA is TGTGCCAGCAGCTTAGGGAGGCGCGGGGCGAACACCGGGGAGCTGTTTTTT.

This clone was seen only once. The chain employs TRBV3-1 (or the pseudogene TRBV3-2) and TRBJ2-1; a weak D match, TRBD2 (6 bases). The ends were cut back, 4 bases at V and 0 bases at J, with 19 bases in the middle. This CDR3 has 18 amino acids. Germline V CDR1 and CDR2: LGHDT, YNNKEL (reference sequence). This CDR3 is CASSRGSGTGSSYNEQFF. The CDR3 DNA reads TGTGCCAGCAGCCGGGGATCAGGGACCGGGAGCTCCTACAATGAGCAGTTCTTC.

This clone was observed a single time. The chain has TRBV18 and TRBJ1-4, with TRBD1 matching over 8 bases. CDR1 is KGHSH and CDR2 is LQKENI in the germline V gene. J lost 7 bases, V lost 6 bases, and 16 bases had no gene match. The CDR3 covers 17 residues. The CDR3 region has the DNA TGTGCCAGCTCTCCCCGGCAGGGGGCGCTTTATAGTGAAAAACTGTTTTTT. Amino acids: CASSPRQGALYSEKLFF.

DNA for the CDR3: TGTGCCAGCAGCTTATGGGCAGCAGGTTCATCCGGGGAGCTGTTTTTT. The encoded protein is CASSLWAAGSSGELFF. The chain couples TRBV7-2 to TRBJ2-2; D is undetermined. This CDR3 comprises 16 residues. V lost 2 bases and J 6 bases, leaving 16 bases between the germline ends. Germline CDR1 is SGHTA and CDR2 is FQGNSA.

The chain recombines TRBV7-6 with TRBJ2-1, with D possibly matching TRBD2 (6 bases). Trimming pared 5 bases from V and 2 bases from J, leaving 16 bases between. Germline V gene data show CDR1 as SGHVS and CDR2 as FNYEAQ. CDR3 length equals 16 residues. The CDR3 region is CASSESGLGAYNEQFF. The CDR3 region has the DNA TGTGCCAGCAGCGAAAGCGGGTTAGGGGCCTACAATGAGCAGTTCTTC.

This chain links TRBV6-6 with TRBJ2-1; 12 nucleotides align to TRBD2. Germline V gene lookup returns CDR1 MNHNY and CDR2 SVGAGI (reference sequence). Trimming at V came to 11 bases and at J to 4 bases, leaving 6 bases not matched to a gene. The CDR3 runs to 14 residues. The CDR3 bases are TGTGCCGCCTGGACTAGCGGGGAATACAATGAGCAGTTCTTC. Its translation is CAAWTSGEYNEQFF.